Listed below are T cell receptor beta chains from one sample, sequenced in a study of cytomegalovirus exposure and HLA in healthy donors. Data came from immunoSEQ multiplex PCR; TCRdb stores just in-frame clones and leaves some out. The data hold tens of thousands of clones, with around 94% observed a single time. The sequencing input was PBMCs. These receptors were obtained from a man aged 18 to 29 in good health and CMV-seronegative. CDR3s include the opening cysteine and the closing phenylalanine or tryptophan. The D gene is left open where the match is weak. Only part of the rows carry a size: once, few, many, or a class if the clone is expanded.

J: TRBJ2-4
D: .
size: .
V: TRBV30
DNA: TGTGCCTGGAGTGCCGACTTGTCGAACCTAGCCAAAAACATTCAGTACTTC
CDR3: CAWSADLSNLAKNIQYF

J: TRBJ2-1
D: TRBD2
size: .
V: TRBV29-1
DNA: TGCAGCGTTGAAGATAAATATAGCGGAGCGGGAGTAGGCTCCTACAATGAGCAGTTCTTC
CDR3: CSVEDKYSGAGVGSYNEQFF

J: TRBJ1-2
D: .
size: .
V: TRBV19
DNA: TGTGCCAGTAGTATAGCCGAGGGAACAAACTATGGCTACACCTTC
CDR3: CASSIAEGTNYGYTF

J: TRBJ1-5
D: TRBD1
size: few
V: TRBV5-8
DNA: TGTGCCAGCAGCCTGACAGGGGCCTTCAATAGCAATCAGCCCCAGCATTTT
CDR3: CASSLTGAFNSNQPQHF

J: TRBJ1-1
D: .
size: .
V: TRBV7-9
DNA: TGTGCCAGCAGCTTTCAAGGCCCTCGGGCTGAAGCTTTCTTT
CDR3: CASSFQGPRAEAFF

J: TRBJ2-5
D: TRBD1
size: .
V: TRBV27
DNA: TGTGCCAGCAGTTCGGTCAGAGCAGGGGGCCCTAGTGAGACCCAGTACTTC
CDR3: CASSSVRAGGPSETQYF

J: TRBJ2-2
D: TRBD2
size: once
V: TRBV6-4
DNA: TGTGCCATGGGGGGAGAGCGGGACCACACCGGGGAGCTGTTTTTT
CDR3: CAMGGERDHTGELFF

J: TRBJ2-1
D: .
size: .
V: TRBV27
DNA: TGTGCCAGCAGTTTATTGGACACCTACAATGAGCAGTTCTTC
CDR3: CASSLLDTYNEQFF

J: TRBJ1-4
D: .
size: .
V: TRBV5-1
DNA: TGCGCTAGCAGCTTCGGGGGAACTAATGAAAAACTGTTTTTT
CDR3: CASSFGGTNEKLFF

J: TRBJ2-7
D: TRBD1
size: .
V: TRBV28
DNA: TGTGCCAGCAGTCCAGGGACAGGGAGGTACGAGCAGTACTTC
CDR3: CASSPGTGRYEQYF

J: TRBJ2-3
D: TRBD1
size: .
V: TRBV2
DNA: TGTGCCAGCAGTCAGACAGGGGAATTTCTGGATACGCAGTATTTT
CDR3: CASSQTGEFLDTQYF

J: TRBJ1-3
D: TRBD1
size: .
V: TRBV6-5
DNA: TGTGCCAGCAGCCGAGAGACAGGGTCCGGAAACACCATATATTTT
CDR3: CASSRETGSGNTIYF

J: TRBJ2-5
D: TRBD1
size: .
V: TRBV18
DNA: TGTGCCAGCTCACTACAGGGGCCCGAGACCCAGTACTTC
CDR3: CASSLQGPETQYF

J: TRBJ2-3
D: .
size: .
V: TRBV27
DNA: TGTGCCAGCAGATTCGGGGGTGGTAGAGTAACAGATACGCAGTATTTT
CDR3: CASRFGGGRVTDTQYF

J: TRBJ1-1
D: .
size: .
V: TRBV11-2
DNA: TGTGCCAGCAGCTTAGCGCAGGGTTTCACTGAAGCTTTCTTT
CDR3: CASSLAQGFTEAFF

J: TRBJ1-5
D: .
size: .
V: TRBV7-2
DNA: TGTGCCAGCAGCCGCATGCTATTTAGCAATCAGCCCCAGCATTTT
CDR3: CASSRMLFSNQPQHF

J: TRBJ2-7
D: TRBD2
size: .
V: TRBV5-1
DNA: TGCGCCAGCAGTCCGGTGCTAGCGGGAGGATACGAGCAGTACTTC
CDR3: CASSPVLAGGYEQYF

J: TRBJ2-5
D: .
size: .
V: TRBV15
DNA: TGTGCCACCAGCAGACCCCCCCAGGGACAAGAGACCCAGTACTTC
CDR3: CATSRPPQGQETQYF

J: TRBJ1-1
D: .
size: .
V: TRBV4-1
DNA: TGCGCCAGCAGCCAAGATCCAGGGCAGATGAACACTGAAGCTTTCTTT
CDR3: CASSQDPGQMNTEAFF

J: TRBJ2-3
D: .
size: .
V: TRBV29-1
DNA: TGCAGCACAACCACAGATACGCAGTATTTT
CDR3: CSTTTDTQYF

J: TRBJ1-5
D: .
size: .
V: TRBV7-9
DNA: TGTGCCAGCAGCCCCGTTGGGGGGGATAGCAATCAGCCCCAGCATTTT
CDR3: CASSPVGGDSNQPQHF

J: TRBJ2-7
D: TRBD1
size: .
V: TRBV10-3
DNA: TGTGCCGCAACAGGGGGAAACTACGAGCAGTACTTC
CDR3: CAATGGNYEQYF

J: TRBJ2-3
D: .
size: .
V: TRBV6-6
DNA: TGTGCCAGCAGCTTGACAGGACTCGTGGATACGCAGTATTTT
CDR3: CASSLTGLVDTQYF

J: TRBJ2-3
D: TRBD2
size: .
V: TRBV7-8
DNA: TGTGCCAGCAGCCCCGTTCAGGGTAGCGGGATCGACGGGGGTACGCAGTATTTT
CDR3: CASSPVQGSGIDGGTQYF

J: TRBJ2-6
D: TRBD1
size: once
V: TRBV28
DNA: TGTGCCAGCAGTTTCGGACAGGCCATTACCTCTGGGGCCAACGTCCTGACTTTC
CDR3: CASSFGQAITSGANVLTF

J: TRBJ2-7
D: .
size: once
V: TRBV30
DNA: TGTGCCTGGGACAGTTTGAGCTCCTACGAGCAGTACTTC
CDR3: CAWDSLSSYEQYF

J: TRBJ2-7
D: TRBD2
size: .
V: TRBV10-2
DNA: TGCGCCAGCAGTGCTGGGCGGGAGGGGTACGAGCAGTACTTC
CDR3: CASSAGREGYEQYF

J: TRBJ2-1
D: TRBD2
size: once
V: TRBV5-1
DNA: TGCGCCAGCAGCTTAGGGTGGATAGCGGGGTACAATGAGCAGTTCTTC
CDR3: CASSLGWIAGYNEQFF

J: TRBJ2-3
D: .
size: once
V: TRBV5-1
DNA: TGCGCCAGCAGCTCCCTTACCGGCGGGGTAACAGATACGCAGTATTTT
CDR3: CASSSLTGGVTDTQYF

J: TRBJ1-3
D: .
size: .
V: TRBV11-3
DNA: TGTGCCAGCAGCCTAGGGGGAGCCTCTGGAAACACCATATATTTT
CDR3: CASSLGGASGNTIYF

J: TRBJ1-5
D: TRBD1
size: .
V: TRBV5-1
DNA: TGCGCCAGCAGTTCGGGACAGGGGAGGCCCCAGCATTTT
CDR3: CASSSGQGRPQHF

J: TRBJ2-7
D: .
size: .
V: TRBV2
DNA: TGTGCCAGCAGTGAAGGGACAATCGGCTACGAGCAGTACTTC
CDR3: CASSEGTIGYEQYF

J: TRBJ1-2
D: .
size: .
V: TRBV5-6
DNA: TGTGCCAGCAGCTTGGTAGGGGCTCTGGGCTACACCTTC
CDR3: CASSLVGALGYTF

J: TRBJ2-7
D: TRBD2
size: .
V: TRBV5-1
DNA: TGCGCCAGCAGCTGGCGGGAGGCAGCCTCCGAGCAGTACTTC
CDR3: CASSWREAASEQYF

J: TRBJ1-1
D: .
size: once
V: TRBV5-6
DNA: TGTGCCAGCAACTATGGCCGGGAAGCTTTCTTT
CDR3: CASNYGREAFF

J: TRBJ2-3
D: .
size: .
V: TRBV20-1
DNA: TGCAGTGCTCCCCGACAGGAAACGCAGTATTTT
CDR3: CSAPRQETQYF

J: TRBJ1-1
D: .
size: .
V: TRBV7-3
DNA: TGTGCCAGCAGCCCAAGCAGGGTACCAAGGAACGGGGCTTTCTTT
CDR3: CASSPSRVPRNGAFF

J: TRBJ2-7
D: .
size: .
V: TRBV28
DNA: TGTGCCAGCAGTCAGAACAGGAGGGGCAACTACGAGCAGTACTTC
CDR3: CASSQNRRGNYEQYF

J: TRBJ2-3
D: .
size: .
V: TRBV7-7
DNA: TGTGCCAGCAGCTCTAGTCCCTCAGATACGCAGTATTTT
CDR3: CASSSSPSDTQYF

J: TRBJ2-3
D: TRBD2
size: .
V: TRBV6-1
DNA: TGTGCCAGCAGGCCGACTAGCGGGAGGGATACGCAGTATTTT
CDR3: CASRPTSGRDTQYF

J: TRBJ1-2
D: TRBD1
size: .
V: TRBV7-9
DNA: TGTGCCAGCAGCGAGGGGAAACAGGGGAGTTACACCTTC
CDR3: CASSEGKQGSYTF

J: TRBJ1-5
D: TRBD1
size: .
V: TRBV27
DNA: TGTGCCAGCAGTTCCGGGACAGGGGGTAGTCAGCCCCAGCATTTT
CDR3: CASSSGTGGSQPQHF

J: TRBJ1-1
D: .
size: .
V: TRBV30
DNA: TGTGCCTGGATTGTAACAGGGAAAAAAGCTTTCTTT
CDR3: CAWIVTGKKAFF

J: TRBJ1-2
D: TRBD1
size: .
V: TRBV5-1
DNA: TGCGCCAGCAGCCCACCGGGACAGGGAAGCGGCTACACCTTC
CDR3: CASSPPGQGSGYTF

J: TRBJ1-3
D: .
size: .
V: TRBV5-5
DNA: TGTGCCAGCAGCCTACAGGGACCGAGCTCTGGAAACACCATATATTTT
CDR3: CASSLQGPSSGNTIYF

J: TRBJ2-1
D: TRBD2
size: .
V: TRBV7-2
DNA: TGTGCCAGCAGCTTAATGGCGGGAGTGACCTACAATGAGCAGTTCTTC
CDR3: CASSLMAGVTYNEQFF

J: TRBJ2-6
D: TRBD1
size: .
V: TRBV4-1
DNA: TGCGCCAGCAGCGGGGGACAGACGACGTTTGAGGCCAACGTCCTGACTTTC
CDR3: CASSGGQTTFEANVLTF

J: TRBJ2-1
D: TRBD1
size: once
V: TRBV11-3
DNA: TGTGCCAGCAGCCCGGGGACAGCTTCCTACAATGAGCAGTTCTTC
CDR3: CASSPGTASYNEQFF

J: TRBJ1-3
D: .
size: .
V: TRBV9
DNA: TGTGCCAGCAGCTCTACCCTTCAGGGGAGTGGAAACACCATATATTTT
CDR3: CASSSTLQGSGNTIYF

J: TRBJ1-1
D: TRBD1
size: .
V: TRBV7-2
DNA: TGTGCCAGCAGCTTAGGACAGGGGGTCACTGAAGCTTTCTTT
CDR3: CASSLGQGVTEAFF

J: TRBJ2-1
D: TRBD2
size: .
V: TRBV30
DNA: TGTGCCTGGAGCCGGACTAGCCACTACAATGAGCAGTTCTTC
CDR3: CAWSRTSHYNEQFF

J: TRBJ1-3
D: TRBD1
size: .
V: TRBV25-1
DNA: TGTGCCAGCAGTGGGACAGGGACTGGAAACACCATATATTTT
CDR3: CASSGTGTGNTIYF

J: TRBJ2-3
D: TRBD1
size: .
V: TRBV6-5
DNA: TGTGCCAGCCGGGGGGGAGGGACAGGGGGAGATACGCAGTATTTT
CDR3: CASRGGGTGGDTQYF

J: TRBJ1-5
D: .
size: .
V: TRBV2
DNA: TGTGCCAGCAGTGAAGCCTACCAGCCCCAGCATTTT
CDR3: CASSEAYQPQHF

J: TRBJ1-1
D: TRBD1
size: once
V: TRBV4-1
DNA: TGCGCCAGCAGCCAGGAAACAGGGGTGCGAGCTTTCTTT
CDR3: CASSQETGVRAFF

J: TRBJ1-2
D: TRBD1
size: .
V: TRBV5-1
DNA: TGCGCCAGCAGCTTGGGGGTGACAGGGTCGGGGAACTATGGCTACACCTTC
CDR3: CASSLGVTGSGNYGYTF

J: TRBJ1-3
D: .
size: once
V: TRBV4-3
DNA: TGCGCCAGCAGCCAAGATCGAGGGTACTCTGGAAACACCATATATTTT
CDR3: CASSQDRGYSGNTIYF

J: TRBJ1-1
D: .
size: .
V: TRBV28
DNA: TGTGCCACCCGTAGGGGAGGCACTGAAGCTTTCTTT
CDR3: CATRRGGTEAFF